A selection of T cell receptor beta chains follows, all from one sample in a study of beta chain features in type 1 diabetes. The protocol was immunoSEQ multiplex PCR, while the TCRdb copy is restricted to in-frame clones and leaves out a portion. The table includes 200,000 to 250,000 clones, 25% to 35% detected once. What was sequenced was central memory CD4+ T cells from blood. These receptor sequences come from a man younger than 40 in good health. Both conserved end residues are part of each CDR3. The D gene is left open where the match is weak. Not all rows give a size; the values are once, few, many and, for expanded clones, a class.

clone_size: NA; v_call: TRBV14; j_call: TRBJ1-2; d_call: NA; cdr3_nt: TGTGCCAGCAGCCAGCCAGGGCACTATGGCTACACCTTC; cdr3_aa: CASSQPGHYGYTF
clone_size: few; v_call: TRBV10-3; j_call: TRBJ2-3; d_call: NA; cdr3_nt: TGTGCCATCAATGGGTATAGCACAGATACGCAGTATTTT; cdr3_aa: CAINGYSTDTQYF
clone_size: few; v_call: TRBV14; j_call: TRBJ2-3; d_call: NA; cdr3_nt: TGTGCCAGCAGCCAAATCGGTACAGATACGCAGTATTTT; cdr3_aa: CASSQIGTDTQYF
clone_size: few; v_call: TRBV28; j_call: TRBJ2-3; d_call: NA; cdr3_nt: TGTGCCAGCAGTTTGGCGGCAGGAACAGATACGCAGTATTTT; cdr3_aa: CASSLAAGTDTQYF
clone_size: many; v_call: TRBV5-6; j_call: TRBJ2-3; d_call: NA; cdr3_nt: TGTGCCAGCAGCTTGGGCCACAGGGTGGGTTACACAGATACGCAGTATTTT; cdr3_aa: CASSLGHRVGYTDTQYF
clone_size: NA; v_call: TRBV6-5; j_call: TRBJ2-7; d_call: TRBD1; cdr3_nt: TGTGCCAGCACTGACAGGGGTTCGTCCTACGAGCAGTACTTC; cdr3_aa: CASTDRGSSYEQYF
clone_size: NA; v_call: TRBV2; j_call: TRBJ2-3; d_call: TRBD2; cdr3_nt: TGTGCCAGCAGTGAAACTAGCGGGAGTGGAGATACGCAGTATTTT; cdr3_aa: CASSETSGSGDTQYF
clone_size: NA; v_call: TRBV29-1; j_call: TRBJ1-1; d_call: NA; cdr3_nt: TGCAGCCTCACCGGACGGTCGAACACTGAAGCTTTCTTT; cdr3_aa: CSLTGRSNTEAFF
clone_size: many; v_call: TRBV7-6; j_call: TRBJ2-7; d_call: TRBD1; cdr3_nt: TGTGCCAGCAGCCCCCAGACAGGGGGCGAGCAGTACTTC; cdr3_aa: CASSPQTGGEQYF
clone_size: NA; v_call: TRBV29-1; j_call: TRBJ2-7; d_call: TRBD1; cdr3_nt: TGCAGCGTCGGACAGGGGTGGTACGAGCAGTACTTC; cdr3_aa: CSVGQGWYEQYF
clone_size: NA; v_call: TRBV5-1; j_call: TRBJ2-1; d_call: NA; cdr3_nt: TGCGCCAGCAGCCCAGGGACGGGTGAGCAGTTCTTC; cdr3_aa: CASSPGTGEQFF
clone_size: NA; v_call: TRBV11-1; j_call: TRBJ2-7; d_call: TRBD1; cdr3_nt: TGTGCCAGCAGCCTGGACAGGAGCTCCTACGAGCAGTACTTC; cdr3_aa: CASSLDRSSYEQYF
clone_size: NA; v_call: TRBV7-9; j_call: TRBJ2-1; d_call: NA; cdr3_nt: TGTGCCAGCAGCTTTGATTACAATGAGCAGTTCTTC; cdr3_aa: CASSFDYNEQFF
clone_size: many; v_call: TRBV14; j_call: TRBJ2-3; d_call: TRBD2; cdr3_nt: TGTGCCAGCAGCCGGCGGGAGATATCAGATACGCAGTATTTT; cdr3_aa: CASSRREISDTQYF
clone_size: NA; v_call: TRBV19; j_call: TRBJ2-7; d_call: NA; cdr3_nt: TGTGCCAGTAGTCCCCGACAGGCGACCTACGAGCAGTACTTC; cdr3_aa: CASSPRQATYEQYF
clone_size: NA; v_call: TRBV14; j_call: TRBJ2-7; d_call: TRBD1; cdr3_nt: TGTGCCAGCAGCCATTTCCTCCGGGACAGGGGATACGAGCAGTACTTC; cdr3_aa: CASSHFLRDRGYEQYF
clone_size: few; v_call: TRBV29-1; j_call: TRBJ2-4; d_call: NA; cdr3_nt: TGCAGCGTTACCACAAGGAGAGTAGACATTCAGTACTTC; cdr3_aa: CSVTTRRVDIQYF
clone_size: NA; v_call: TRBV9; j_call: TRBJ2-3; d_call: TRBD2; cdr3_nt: TGTGCCAGCAGCCCCGGACTAGCGGGCACAGATACGCAGTATTTT; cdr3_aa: CASSPGLAGTDTQYF
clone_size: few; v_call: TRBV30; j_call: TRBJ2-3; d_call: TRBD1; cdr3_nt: TGTGCCTGGAGTGTGGGGACAGGGAAGCTAGATACGCAGTATTTT; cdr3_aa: CAWSVGTGKLDTQYF
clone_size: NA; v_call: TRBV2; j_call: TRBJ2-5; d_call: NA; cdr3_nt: TGTGCCAGCAGTGATTTGGTCCCACCACAGTACTTC; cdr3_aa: CASSDLVPPQYF
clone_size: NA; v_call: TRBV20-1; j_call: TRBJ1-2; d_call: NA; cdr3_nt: TGCAGTGCTAGGGGAACCGGGTCACGCAACTTC; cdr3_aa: CSARGTGSRNF
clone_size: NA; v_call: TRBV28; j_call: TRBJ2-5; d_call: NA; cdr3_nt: TGTGCCAGCAGTTTAATTGCGTGGGGCTCAGAGACCCAGTACTTC; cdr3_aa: CASSLIAWGSETQYF
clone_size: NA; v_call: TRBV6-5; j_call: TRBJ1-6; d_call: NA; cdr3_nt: TGTGCCAGCAGTCGGCAGGACAATTCACCCCTCCACTTT; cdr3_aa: CASSRQDNSPLHF
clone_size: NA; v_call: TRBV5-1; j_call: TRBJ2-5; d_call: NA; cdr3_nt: TGCGCCAGCAGCTTGGGAACTGGGGGTCGGGAGACCCAGTACTTC; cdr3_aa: CASSLGTGGRETQYF
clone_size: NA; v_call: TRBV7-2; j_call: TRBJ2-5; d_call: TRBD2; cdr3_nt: TGTGCCAGCAGCTTAGGGGATCTAGCGGGAGTTTGGGAGACCCAGTACTTC; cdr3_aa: CASSLGDLAGVWETQYF
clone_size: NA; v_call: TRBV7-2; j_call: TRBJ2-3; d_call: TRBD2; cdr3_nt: TGTGCCAGCAGCTTAGTGCTCGGAGCGGGGACAGATACGCAGTATTTT; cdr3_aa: CASSLVLGAGTDTQYF